One sample yielded the 7 T cell receptor beta chains listed below, sequenced in a study of T cell repertoires in cytomegalovirus infection. TCRdb re-derived calls from the reads in MiXCR, one entry per CDR3 protein. In the table there are 150,000 to 190,000 distinct CDR3 sequences, less than 25% of which are singletons. The sequenced sample consisted of PBMCs. The receptors come from a human donor in good health (CMV status not recorded). Some clones in this sample may be carry-over from other donors' samples.

The chain employs TRBV20-1 and TRBJ2-3, with TRBD2 identical over 12 bases. After removal of 3 bases from V and 0 bases from J, the junction contained 7 bases not matched to a gene. The CDR3 extends over 17 amino acids. CDR1 DFQATT and CDR2 SNEGSKA come from the germline V gene (reference sequence). The CDR3: CSASKGLAGSSTDTQYF. The DNA for the CDR3 is TGCAGTGCTAGTAAGGGACTAGCGGGTTCTAGCACAGATACGCAGTATTTT.

The chain employs TRBV5-8 and TRBJ1-6; unclear D gene. Per germline, CDR1 SGHTS and CDR2 YDEGEE. V shed 4 bases and J shed 9 bases, with 23 bases lying between them. This CDR3 has 17 residues. CDR3 sequence reads: CASSPASRLLGGSPLHF. The CDR3 DNA follows: TGTGCCAGCAGCCCTGCGAGCAGGCTCCTCGGTGGTTCACCCCTCCACTTT.

This clonotype showed up just a few times. The rearrangement links TRBV2 to TRBJ2-1, with no clear D. V shed 3 bases and J shed 15 bases, with 9 bases lying between them. Germline V gives CDR1 SNHLY, CDR2 FYNNEI. This CDR3 has 10 amino acids. CDR3 protein: CASSEGLPFF. CDR3 nucleotides: TGTGCCAGCAGTGAGGGGTTGCCGTTCTTC. Full variable domain (rest looked up from reference TRBV2 and TRBJ2-1): EPEVTQTPSHQVTQMGQEVILRCVPISNHLYFYWYRQILGQKVEFLVSFYNNEISEKSEIFDDQFSVERPDGSNFTLKIRSTKLEDSAMYFCASSEGLPFFGPGTRLTVL.

This clonotype was found a few times. The genes are TRBV30 and TRBJ2-4; TRBD2 matches at 8 bases. In germline, CDR1 is GTSNPN, CDR2 SVGIG (reference sequence). The V segment lost 8 bases and the J segment 7 bases; nucleotides outside the gene matches: 10. This CDR3 comprises 13 residues. The CDR3 region is CAPRGGGNNIQYF. The CDR3 DNA reads TGTGCCCCCCGCGGCGGGGGGAACAACATTCAGTACTTC.

V usage is TRBV20-1 and J usage is TRBJ1-5, with 7 positions matching TRBD1. J was trimmed by 5 bases and V by 6 bases; bases with no gene match: 7. The CDR3 has 13 residues. Looked up from germline, CDR1 is DFQATT and CDR2 is SNEGSKA (reference sequence). This CDR3 reads CSAAGQADQPQHF. The CDR3 DNA reads as TGCAGTGCCGCCGGACAGGCCGATCAGCCCCAGCATTTT.

This clonotype was detected a few times. The chain links TRBV7-3 to TRBJ2-1; 12 bases agree with TRBD2. The CDR3 length is 15 residues. The germline gives CDR1 SGHTA, CDR2 FQGTGA. Trimming at V came to 3 bases and at J to 15 bases, leaving 12 bases not matched to a gene. Here the CDR3 reads CASSLELAGGPELFF. The CDR3 coding sequence is TGTGCCAGCAGCTTGGAACTAGCGGGAGGCCCCGAGTTGTTCTTC. The entire variable domain, with the rest obtained from reference TRBV7-3 and TRBJ2-1, is as follows: GAGVSQTPSNKVTEKGKYVELRCDPISGHTALYWYRQSLGQGPEFLIYFQGTGAADDSGLPNDRFFAVRPEGSVSTLKIQRTERGDSAVYLCASSLELAGGPELFFGPGTRLTVL.

This chain links TRBV20-1 with TRBJ2-5; D tentatively fits TRBD1 or TRBD2 (5 bases each). This CDR3 contains 13 residues. The V gene's germline CDR1 is DFQATT and CDR2 SNEGSKA (reference sequence). V shed 0 bases and J shed 9 bases, with 14 bases lying between them. This CDR3 is CSARDPGAQAQYF. In nucleotides, the CDR3 is TGCAGTGCTAGAGATCCCGGGGCCCAGGCCCAGTACTTC.